Presented here are 14 T cell receptor beta chains from one specimen sequenced in a study of radiation and T cells in renal cell carcinoma. Sample time point: baseline pretreatment blood. As for treatment: 15 Gy SBRT to primary tumor, nephrectomy 4 weeks later. Here immunoSEQ multiplex PCR was the method, and the copy in TCRdb shows in-frame clones only, minus some. This table has over 120,000 clones, roughly 88% appearing once. This material consisted of blood, taken from a patient whose treatment included radiotherapy and nephrectomy. These receptors were obtained from a woman between 45 and 60 years old with renal cell carcinoma.

As concerns this clone: The same CDR3 arises from other DNA sequences in this sample as well. The V and J genes are TRBV9 and TRBJ2-7; D might be TRBD1 (5 bases). This CDR3 is 14 amino acids long. From germline, CDR1 is SGDLS and CDR2 YYNGEE. V gave up 0 bases and J gave up 3 bases, with 10 bases separating them. The chain's CDR3 is CASSVGQGGYEQYF. The CDR3 region has the DNA TGTGCCAGCAGCGTAGGGCAGGGCGGCTACGAGCAGTACTTC.

The gene calls are TRBV18 and TRBJ1-2, with 7 nucleotides matching TRBD1. This CDR3 is 14 amino acids long. The germline gives CDR1 KGHSH, CDR2 LQKENI. V was pared by 3 bases and J by 3 bases, with 4 bases of the junction left unmatched. In nucleotides, the CDR3 is TGTGCCAGCTCACCCAGGGGGATGGACTATGGCTACACCTTC. This translates into CASSPRGMDYGYTF.

This sequence joins TRBV7-2 and TRBJ1-1; no reliable D call. The CDR3 sequence is 14 residues long. Trimming took off 5 bases at V and 1 base at J, with 11 bases between the two ends. In germline, CDR1 is SGHTA, CDR2 FQGNSA. CDR3 DNA: TGTGCCAGCAGCCCTCGGGGATGGAACACTGAAGCTTTCTTT. Protein: CASSPRGWNTEAFF.

The rearrangement uses TRBV5-1 and TRBJ2-2; 7 nucleotides match TRBD1. Germline V gene lookup returns CDR1 SGHRS and CDR2 YFSETQ. Trimming took 4 bases from V and 7 from J; bases not matched to a gene: 13. The CDR3 spans 16 residues. Written as DNA, the CDR3 is TGCGCCAGCAGCCGACAGGGTCAACGACTAAACGGGGAGCTGTTTTTT. Translating gives CASSRQGQRLNGELFF. The full variable domain, rest sourced from reference TRBV5-1 and TRBJ2-2, is KAGVTQTPRYLIKTRGQQVTLSCSPISGHRSVSWYQQTPGQGLQFLFEYFSETQRNKGNFPGRFSGRQFSNSRSEMNVSTLELGDSALYLCASSRQGQRLNGELFFGEGSRLTVL.

This chain connects TRBV4-3 to TRBJ1-2; no clear D. CDR1 is LGHNA, CDR2 YSLEER, per germline. This CDR3 region has 15 residues. The V and J ends lost 0 bases and 2 bases respectively, with 10 bases between them. This CDR3 reads CASSQEVARNYGYTF. CDR3 nucleotide sequence: TGCGCCAGCAGCCAAGAGGTGGCCCGAAACTATGGCTACACCTTC.

The count of this clone is one. The CDR3 DNA reads TGCGCCAGCAGCCAAGAACGTGGGCGAGGAGAAGAGACCCAGTACTTC. Its translation is CASSQERGRGEETQYF. V and J are TRBV4-1 and TRBJ2-5; D not resolved. V was clipped by 0 bases and J by 3 bases, with 14 bases between them. Germline V lookup: CDR1 MGHRA, CDR2 YSYEKL. The CDR3 is 16 amino acids.

This clone was picked up one time. The chain recombines TRBV5-1 with TRBJ2-1; possible D gene TRBD1, 6 bases. CDR3 size: 13 residues. The germline V gene encodes CDR1 SGHRS and CDR2 YFSETQ. Between the trimmed V and J ends, which lost 6 bases and 6 bases, there was a span of 13 bases. CDR3 in DNA: TGCGCCAGCAAAAACTTGGGGGCCAATGAGCAGTTCTTC. Protein: CASKNLGANEQFF.

This clone was found a few times. This chain links TRBV7-9 with TRBJ1-2; no reliable D call. The CDR3 runs to 12 residues. Per germline, CDR1 SEHNR and CDR2 FQNEAQ (reference sequence). V lost 5 bases to trimming and J lost 3 bases, with 7 bases between them. This CDR3 reads CASSNRDYGYTF. The CDR3, as DNA: TGTGCCAGCAGCAACCGAGACTATGGCTACACCTTC.

A word on this clone: Other DNA sequences in the same sample also yield this CDR3. V gene TRBV30 combines with J gene TRBJ1-5; D unclear. Trimming removed 0 bases from V and 7 bases from J, with 7 bases in between. The CDR3 contains 12 residues. From germline, CDR1 is GTSNPN and CDR2 SVGIG (reference sequence). As DNA, the CDR3 is TGTGCCTGGAGTGTACTAGGACAGCCCCAGCATTTT. Encoded protein: CAWSVLGQPQHF.

The J gene is TRBJ1-3, the V gene TRBV4-2; D is uncertain. There are 17 residues in the CDR3. CDR1 and CDR2 from the germline V gene are LGHNA and YNFKEQ. Trimming took off 2 bases at V and 2 bases at J, with 16 bases between the two ends. In nucleotides, the CDR3 is TGTGCCAGCAGCCAATATGAGGGTCTCTCCCCTGGAAACACCATATATTTT. Translation: CASSQYEGLSPGNTIYF.

The chain carries TRBV14 and TRBJ1-2, with D perhaps matching TRBD1 (6 bases). Trimming stripped 1 base from V and 4 bases from J, with 16 bases between. CDR1 is SGHDN and CDR2 is FVKESK in the germline V gene. This CDR3 contains 16 residues. CDR3 bases: TGTGCCAGCAGCCAAGTGATGACCAGGGGATCCTATGGCTACACCTTC. It encodes CASSQVMTRGSYGYTF.

The chain links TRBV27 to TRBJ2-1, with D possibly being TRBD2 (5 bases). Germline CDR1 MNHEY, CDR2 SMNVEV (reference sequence). The germline V and J ends were trimmed by 4 bases and 5 bases, with 15 bases remaining between them. The CDR3 is 15 residues long. CDR3 residues: CASSSWGVENNEQFF. DNA of the CDR3: TGTGCCAGCAGTTCATGGGGAGTGGAAAACAATGAGCAGTTCTTC.

The CDR3: CASSVKVMIHGGGPTGELFF. In DNA, the CDR3 is TGTGCCAGCAGCGTAAAAGTAATGATACACGGGGGAGGCCCCACCGGGGAGCTGTTTTTT. The chain combines TRBV9 with TRBJ2-2, with D maybe TRBD2 (6 bases). V was clipped by 1 base and J by 4 bases, with 26 bases between them. The CDR3 sequence is 20 residues long. CDR1 SGDLS and CDR2 YYNGEE come from the germline V gene.

V gene TRBV9 combines with J gene TRBJ2-5, with TRBD2 identical over 7 bases. The CDR3 loop spans 13 amino acids. CDR1 is SGDLS, CDR2 YYNGEE, per germline. Trimming at V came to 0 bases and at J to 5 bases, leaving 1 base not matched to a gene. The CDR3 DNA is TGTGCCAGCAGCGTAGCGGGGGGTGAGACCCAGTACTTC. Translated: CASSVAGGETQYF. Using reference TRBV9 and TRBJ2-5 for the parts outside the CDR3, the full variable domain is DSGVTQTPKHLITATGQRVTLRCSPRSGDLSVYWYQQSLDQGLQFLIQYYNGEERAKGNILERFSAQQFPDLHSELNLSSLELGDSALYFCASSVAGGETQYFGPGTRLLVL.